This T cell receptor beta chain was retrieved from a study of shared clonotypes between healthy human individuals (dated by TCRdb to 2018 to 2021). Regarding the research as a whole: A couple of women and a few men aged 18 to 49 years were included in the cohort. For each donor, CD4 naive and CD4 memory were each run on three plates, CD8 naive on two plates, and CD8 memory on one plate. To estimate repertoire size and how much clonotype sharing occurs between individuals, the study deeply sequenced the blood TCR repertoires of several healthy adults. Libraries were prepared and TCR repertoires were sequenced by different laboratories using diverse techniques, in order to increase sequencing depth and limit assay-specific biases. Per donor, leukapheresis produced somewhere between about 0.9 and 9.5 billion PBMCs.

The study at large found these results: The genetic and exposure-history diversity represented was limited by the small number of donors. Pairwise subsampling led to the expectation that sequencing depth would affect the degree of clonotype sharing among donors. Incomplete sequencing was indicated by rarefaction of sorted-subset datasets, despite the large sequencing depth. Sampling was restricted to blood, and TCR repertoires in tissue are likely to differ from TCR repertoires in blood. Around 5.4% of naive CD4, 3.5% of naive CD8, approximately 2.2% of memory CD4, and 0.35% to 0.5% of memory CD8 clonotypes were shared across four donors. Compared with non-shared clonotypes, clonotypes shared by all four sorted-subset donors had higher generation probabilities. Naive subsets generally had larger estimated clonotype richness than memory subsets.

Regarding this clone: Its antigen is unknown. Nothing much larger sits one base from this clone, and base qualities are not available.

Donors were healthy HIV-negative adults with no recently reported acute infections or vaccinations. Every donor was a Caucasian adult living in Nashville, Tennessee, USA. CD4+ T cells were enriched by magnetic negative selection, after which naive cells were positively selected on CD45RA and the negative fraction was taken as the memory subset. After blood collection by leukapheresis, PBMCs were isolated using Ficoll-Histopaque density gradient centrifugation and then cryopreserved in the vapor phase of liquid nitrogen. Analytical flow cytometry was used to check the purity and quantity of every magnetically sorted T cell population. Genomic DNA was isolated from each sorted fraction and quantified by UV absorbance on a Nanodrop 2000c. Using the deep immunoSEQ assay, TCR CDR3 regions were amplified from genomic DNA by multiplex PCR. Genomic DNA extracted from each cell subset was distributed evenly over all wells of several immunoSEQ 96-well plates, and each plate served as one replicate. Each replicate PCR for sorted subsets received about 180 ng genomic DNA, equal to about 30,000 T cell genomes. The purified libraries were quantified using a Qubit 3.0 fluorometer, sized with a Bioanalyzer 2100, and then quantified again using the KAPA Library Quantification kit. Every immunoSEQ 96-well plate was sequenced on a separate single-read 150-cycle Illumina NextSeq 550 flow cell. Per the original workflow: Because the immunoSEQ output held only junctional sequences and lacked quality scores, the filtering could not match the filtering applied to full-length reads. To assign V/J genes and CDR3, sequences were annotated against IMGT germline references using PyIR, a Python wrapper for IgBLAST v1.9. Reads were removed for weak V/J assignments (E-value above 1e-6), missing CDR3, stop codons, out-of-frame junctions, or ambiguous translated residues. V3J clonotypes were defined by identical inferred V gene, J gene, and CDR3 amino acid sequence. Percentage overlap between repertoires was computed as shared unique clonotypes divided by the size of the smaller repertoire. RTK rarefaction, the Chao1 estimator, and Recon v2.1 estimates of unobserved clonotypes were used to assess repertoire richness. For all TCRbeta clonotypes obtained by the gDNA method from a handful of donors, generation probabilities were computed with OLGA. TCRdb mirrors the immuneACCESS table, restricted to in-frame sequences. Some clones are absent from its copies; in checked studies, under half trace to an unresolved V gene, and the reason for the others is unknown. D and trimming were read from the DNA, whereas the V and J calls and clone size are those reported in that table. Present in this sample are 1,100,000 or so clones, roughly 74% of which were seen just once. About 0.52% of the sample comes from the top ten.

The germline V gene (reference sequence) gives CDR1 as MNHEY and CDR2 as SMNVEV. V is cut by 6 bases and J by 1 base, and the space between the germline ends is 9 bases. From the cysteine up to the phenylalanine, the CDR3 has a length of 13 residues. The only DNA kept is the CDR3, 39 bases in frame from the first base. This chain joins TRBV27 to TRBJ2-5; the D gene is perhaps TRBD1, from 5 matching bases. The sequence derives from a man younger than 30 in good health. Some clones in this sample may be carry-over from other donors' samples. Sequencing was done on a sample of memory CD4+ T cells from PBMCs. Read against the paper, the sample's cell subset or site label means: CD45RA-negative fraction. The DNA sequence is as follows: TGTGCCAGCAGACTAAGGGGCCAAGAGACCCAGTACTTC. Its amino acids are CASRLRGQETQYF.